This T cell receptor (beta chain) was captured in a study of beta chain features in type 1 diabetes. Points from the study as a whole: Within each of all four CD4+ subsets, Type 1 diabetes patients had TCRB CDR3s that were moderately but significantly shorter.

Since all of the isolated RNA was reverse transcribed, expressed TCRB transcripts were what got sequenced. Profiling relied on immunoSEQ multiplex PCR, and the TCRdb table lists in-frame clones only, not all of them. The sample shows some 350,000 clones, 13% of them seen only once. This clone has only a few counts. Its target is unknown. Isolation of CD4+ naive, central memory, regulatory and stem cell-like memory cells was achieved by sorting via CD45RO/CCR7/CD25/CD127/CD95/CD27. The sequencing sample was made of naive CD4+ T cells from blood. This TCR was sampled from a woman under 30 with type 1 diabetes.

The CDR3, as DNA: TGTGCCAGTAGTATAGAGGGACTACGCAATGAGCAGTTCTTC. It yields the protein CASSIEGLRNEQFF. This rearrangement joins TRBV19 to TRBJ2-1; the match to TRBD2 covers 7 bases. This CDR3 has 14 residues. V gave up 0 bases and J gave up 6 bases; unmatched junction bases: 2. CDR1 and CDR2 (germline): LNHDA, SQIVND (reference sequence).